The rows below give T cell receptor beta chains drawn from one sample of a study of blood T cell repertoires in COVID-19. Generated by immunoSEQ multiplex PCR, the TCRdb table keeps only in-frame clones and is missing some. The sample includes approximately 170,000 clones, about four fifths of them seen just once. The sequencing input was peripheral blood. These TCRs come from a woman at least 80 years old with active or convalescent COVID-19. The CDR3 runs from the conserved cysteine through the conserved F or W. A D gene is named only where the DNA matches it firmly. Only some rows state a clone size, as once, few, many or a class for expanded clones.

NA	TRBV28	TRBJ1-2	NA	CASSLGQGGSRDGYTF	TGTGCCAGCAGTTTAGGCCAGGGAGGGAGTAGAGATGGCTACACCTTC
NA	TRBV11-3	TRBJ2-7	NA	CASSLDPSYEQYF	TGTGCCAGCAGCTTAGATCCGTCCTACGAGCAGTACTTC
NA	TRBV20-1	TRBJ2-1	TRBD2	CSASNSGRWNEQFF	TGCAGTGCAAGTAATAGCGGGAGGTGGAATGAGCAGTTCTTC
NA	TRBV5-5	TRBJ1-1	NA	CASSQDGGNTEAFF	TGTGCCAGCAGCCAGGACGGGGGGAACACTGAAGCTTTCTTT
few	TRBV28	TRBJ2-2	NA	CASSRDTGELFF	TGTGCCAGCAGCCGGGACACCGGGGAGCTGTTTTTT
NA	TRBV6-6	TRBJ1-5	TRBD1	CANSVGQGDQPQHF	TGTGCCAACAGTGTCGGACAGGGAGATCAGCCCCAGCATTTT
NA	TRBV7-8	TRBJ1-2	NA	CASSGQGIPTNYGYTF	TGTGCCAGCAGCGGCCAGGGGATACCGACTAACTATGGCTACACCTTC
NA	TRBV2	TRBJ1-1	NA	CASTRGLNTEAFF	TGTGCCAGCACCAGGGGTTTGAACACTGAAGCTTTCTTT
NA	TRBV6-5	TRBJ1-1	NA	CASSYRRGGVEAFF	TGTGCCAGCAGTTACAGACGGGGAGGAGTTGAAGCTTTCTTT
once	TRBV5-1	TRBJ2-1	NA	CASSLEQGYNEQFF	TGCGCCAGCAGCTTGGAACAGGGATACAATGAGCAGTTCTTC
few	TRBV2	TRBJ1-1	NA	CASSRGGTEAFF	TGTGCCAGCAGCAGAGGGGGAACTGAAGCTTTCTTT
once	TRBV5-1	TRBJ1-2	TRBD1	CASSMDRGDYGYTF	TGCGCCAGCAGCATGGACAGGGGTGACTATGGCTACACCTTC
NA	TRBV5-5	TRBJ1-5	TRBD1	CASSLSRDRGNQPQHF	TGTGCCAGCAGCTTATCCCGGGACAGGGGCAATCAGCCCCAGCATTTT
NA	TRBV9	TRBJ2-3	TRBD2	CASSTGTSGRIDTQYF	TGTGCCAGCAGCACTGGGACTAGCGGGAGGATAGATACGCAGTATTTT
few	TRBV5-1	TRBJ2-5	NA	CASSGGTVQETQYF	TGCGCCAGCAGCGGAGGGACAGTACAAGAGACCCAGTACTTC
NA	TRBV18	TRBJ1-3	NA	CASSPPQAGNTIYF	TGTGCCAGCTCACCCCCCCAGGCTGGAAACACCATATATTTT
NA	TRBV14	TRBJ1-2	TRBD1	CASSQEGTGGYYGYTF	TGTGCCAGCAGCCAAGAGGGGACAGGGGGCTACTATGGCTACACCTTC
once	TRBV5-1	TRBJ2-1	NA	CASSLYRDNEQFF	TGCGCCAGCAGCTTGTACCGGGACAATGAGCAGTTCTTC
NA	TRBV24-1	TRBJ2-7	NA	CATSDSGAHEQYF	TGTGCCACCAGTGATTCTGGGGCCCACGAGCAGTACTTC
NA	TRBV6-5	TRBJ1-2	NA	CASSPHQANYGYTF	TGTGCCAGCAGCCCCCACCAGGCTAACTATGGCTACACCTTC
once	TRBV19	TRBJ2-3	TRBD1	CASTGTGRTDTQYF	TGTGCCAGTACCGGGACAGGGAGAACAGATACGCAGTATTTT
NA	TRBV5-1	TRBJ1-6	NA	CASSAATGGGGSPLHF	TGCGCCAGCAGCGCAGCGACGGGGGGAGGGGGTTCACCCCTCCACTTT
NA	TRBV9	TRBJ2-2	NA	CASSILTRDLNTGELFF	TGTGCCAGCAGCATCCTGACGAGGGACTTAAACACCGGGGAGCTGTTTTTT
NA	TRBV3-1/TRBV3-2	TRBJ1-6	NA	CASSQDRSPLHF	TGTGCCAGCAGCCAAGATAGATCACCCCTCCACTTT
NA	TRBV24-1	TRBJ1-2	NA	CATSDSRTAYGYTF	TGTGCCACCAGTGATTCTAGGACAGCCTATGGCTACACCTTC
NA	TRBV19	TRBJ2-1	NA	CASSGRWNEQFF	TGTGCCAGTAGCGGGAGATGGAATGAGCAGTTCTTC
NA	TRBV9	TRBJ2-7	TRBD2	CASSVGLAGAGEQYF	TGTGCCAGCAGCGTAGGGCTAGCGGGAGCGGGTGAGCAGTACTTC
few	TRBV4-1	TRBJ1-6	NA	CASSRNFEVAYNSPLHF	TGCGCCAGCAGCCGAAATTTCGAGGTGGCCTATAATTCACCCCTCCACTTT
NA	TRBV2	TRBJ2-7	NA	CASSVIAPGEQYF	TGTGCCAGCAGTGTTATTGCCCCGGGGGAGCAGTACTTC
NA	TRBV5-1	TRBJ2-1	TRBD2	CASSLAGLSYNEQFF	TGCGCCAGCAGCCTAGCGGGACTATCCTACAATGAGCAGTTCTTC
NA	TRBV7-2	TRBJ1-5	NA	CASSFESRPQHF	TGTGCCAGCAGCTTTGAGAGTAGGCCCCAGCATTTT
NA	TRBV5-4	TRBJ1-2	NA	CASSSNRANYGYTF	TGTGCCAGCAGCAGCAACAGGGCCAACTATGGCTACACCTTC
few	TRBV23-1	TRBJ1-1	NA	CASPAPGLDTEAFF	TGCGCCAGCCCTGCCCCCGGGTTAGACACTGAAGCTTTCTTT
NA	TRBV18	TRBJ2-2	NA	CASSPQGKANTGELFF	TGTGCCAGCTCACCGCAGGGGAAAGCGAACACCGGGGAGCTGTTTTTT
NA	TRBV5-1	TRBJ1-1	TRBD1	CASSRDRGSGTEAFF	TGCGCCAGCAGCCGGGACAGGGGTTCGGGCACTGAAGCTTTCTTT
NA	TRBV5-1	TRBJ1-1	NA	CASSLVTGNTEAFF	TGCGCCAGCAGCCTGGTCACGGGGAACACTGAAGCTTTCTTT
NA	TRBV19	TRBJ1-3	NA	CASSIYQGAGNTIYF	TGTGCCAGTAGTATTTACCAGGGCGCTGGAAACACCATATATTTT
few	TRBV5-4	TRBJ2-5	NA	CASSSYRAETQYF	TGTGCCAGCAGCTCCTATCGTGCAGAGACCCAGTACTTC
NA	TRBV6-5	TRBJ1-5	NA	CASSYSGGDQPQHF	TGTGCCAGCAGTTACTCAGGGGGTGATCAGCCCCAGCATTTT
NA	TRBV11-2	TRBJ2-7	NA	CASSLVTVYEQYF	TGTGCCAGCAGCTTAGTCACGGTGTACGAGCAGTACTTC
NA	TRBV5-6	TRBJ1-1	NA	CASSVVPGGLNTEAFF	TGTGCCAGCAGCGTGGTCCCAGGTGGTTTGAACACTGAAGCTTTCTTT